This TCR beta chain derives from a study of control samples from healthy donors and cancer patients. Measured with immunoSEQ multiplex PCR; TCRdb has only the in-frame clones, and not every one. The table shows around 180,000 clones, with 70% to 90% occurring only once. The CDR3 spans 14 residues. Germline assignment: CDR1 MNHNY and CDR2 SVGAGI (reference sequence). V lost 2 bases and J lost 2, with 10 bases in between. The gene calls are TRBV6-6 and TRBJ2-7, with D possibly called TRBD1 or TRBD2 (5 bases each). The sequenced material came from blood. This receptor was taken from a woman in her twenties or thirties in good health. The CDR3 coding sequence is TGTGCCAGCAGTTACGGCACGGGACCCTACGAGCAGTACTTC. Translating it yields CASSYGTGPYEQYF.